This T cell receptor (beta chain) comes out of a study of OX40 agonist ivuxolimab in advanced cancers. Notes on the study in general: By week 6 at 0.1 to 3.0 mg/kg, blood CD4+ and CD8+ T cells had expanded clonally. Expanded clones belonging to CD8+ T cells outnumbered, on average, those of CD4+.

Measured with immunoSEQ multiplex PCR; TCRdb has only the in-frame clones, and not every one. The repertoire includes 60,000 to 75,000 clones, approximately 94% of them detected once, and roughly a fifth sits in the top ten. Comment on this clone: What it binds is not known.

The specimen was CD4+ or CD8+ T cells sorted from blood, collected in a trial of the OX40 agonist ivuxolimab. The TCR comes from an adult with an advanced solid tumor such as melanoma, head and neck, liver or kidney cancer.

The CDR3 loop reads CASSQERTSGSSQYF. CDR3 nucleotides: TGCGCCAGCAGCCAAGAGAGGACTAGCGGGAGCTCGCAGTATTTT. J is TRBJ2-3 and V is TRBV4-3, with 13 bases fitting TRBD2. The V gene end was trimmed by 0 bases and the J gene end by 10 bases; junction bases not matched to a gene: 4. This CDR3 comprises 15 residues. Germline assignment: CDR1 LGHNA and CDR2 YSLEER.